This T cell receptor (beta chain) originates from a study of PD-1 blockade in classical Hodgkin lymphoma. TCRdb's table, derived via immunoSEQ multiplex PCR, lists solely in-frame clones and lacks some. The sample shows around 30,000 clones, roughly 92% of them seen only once. Documented time point: newly diagnosed, previously untreated cHL patient sample. About this clone: Its specificity is unknown.

Study-wide findings and caveats: Healthy donors were reported to have higher baseline TCR diversity than newly diagnosed patients.

CDR1 and CDR2 (germline): SGDLS, YYNGEE. The CDR3 is 15 residues long. Trimming left V 0 bases short and J 0 bases short, with 9 bases between. This chain joins TRBV9 and TRBJ1-1; no firm D call. Material: peripheral blood mononuclear cells (PBMCs). This clonotype was obtained from a human donor with classical Hodgkin lymphoma. CDR3: CASSVEDTLNTEAFF. DNA for the CDR3: TGTGCCAGCAGCGTAGAAGACACCCTGAACACTGAAGCTTTCTTT.